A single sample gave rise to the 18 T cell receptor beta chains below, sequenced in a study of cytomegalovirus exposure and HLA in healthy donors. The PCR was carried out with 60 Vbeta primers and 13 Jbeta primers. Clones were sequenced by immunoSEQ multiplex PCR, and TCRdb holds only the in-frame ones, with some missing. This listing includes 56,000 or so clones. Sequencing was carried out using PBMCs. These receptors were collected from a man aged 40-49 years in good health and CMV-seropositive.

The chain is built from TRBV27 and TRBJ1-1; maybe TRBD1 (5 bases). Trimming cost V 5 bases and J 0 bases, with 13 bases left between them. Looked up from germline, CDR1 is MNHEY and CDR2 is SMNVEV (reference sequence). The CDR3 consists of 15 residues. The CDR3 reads CASSPWGRMNTEAFF. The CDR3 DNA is TGTGCCAGCAGTCCTTGGGGCAGGATGAACACTGAAGCTTTCTTT.

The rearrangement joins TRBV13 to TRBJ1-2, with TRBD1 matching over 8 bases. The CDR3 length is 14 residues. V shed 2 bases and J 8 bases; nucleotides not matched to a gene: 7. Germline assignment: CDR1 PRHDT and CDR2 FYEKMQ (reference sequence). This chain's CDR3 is CASSLNQGAGGYTF. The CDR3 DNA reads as TGTGCCAGCAGCTTAAATCAGGGGGCGGGCGGCTACACCTTC.

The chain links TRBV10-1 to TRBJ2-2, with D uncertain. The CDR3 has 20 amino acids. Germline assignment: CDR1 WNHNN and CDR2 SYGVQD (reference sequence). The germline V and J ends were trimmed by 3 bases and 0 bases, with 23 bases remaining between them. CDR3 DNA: TGCGCCAGCAGTGATTGGCTCACCGACCTCAGGCAACCGAACACCGGGGAGCTGTTTTTT. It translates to CASSDWLTDLRQPNTGELFF.

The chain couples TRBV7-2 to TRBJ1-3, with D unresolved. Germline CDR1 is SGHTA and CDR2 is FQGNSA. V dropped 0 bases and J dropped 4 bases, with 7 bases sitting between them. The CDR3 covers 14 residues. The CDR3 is CASSLAAGGNTIYF. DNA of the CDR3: TGTGCCAGCAGCTTAGCAGCAGGCGGAAACACCATATATTTT.

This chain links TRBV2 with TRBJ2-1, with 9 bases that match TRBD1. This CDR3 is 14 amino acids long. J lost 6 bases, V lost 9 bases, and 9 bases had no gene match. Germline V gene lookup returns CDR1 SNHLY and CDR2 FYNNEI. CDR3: CARKIQGAVNEQFF. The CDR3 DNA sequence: TGTGCCAGAAAAATACAGGGGGCGGTCAATGAGCAGTTCTTC.

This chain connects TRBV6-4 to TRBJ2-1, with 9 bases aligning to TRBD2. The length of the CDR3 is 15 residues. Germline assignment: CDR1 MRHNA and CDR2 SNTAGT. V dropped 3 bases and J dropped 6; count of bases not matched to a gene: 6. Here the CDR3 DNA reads TGTGCCAGCAGTGATATAGCGGGAGAGGGCAATGAGCAGTTCTTC. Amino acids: CASSDIAGEGNEQFF.

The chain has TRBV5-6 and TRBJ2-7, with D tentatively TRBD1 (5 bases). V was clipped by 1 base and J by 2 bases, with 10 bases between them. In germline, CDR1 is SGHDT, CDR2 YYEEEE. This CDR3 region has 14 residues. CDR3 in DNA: TGTGCCAGCAGCTTGATAGGACATACCTACGAGCAGTACTTC. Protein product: CASSLIGHTYEQYF.

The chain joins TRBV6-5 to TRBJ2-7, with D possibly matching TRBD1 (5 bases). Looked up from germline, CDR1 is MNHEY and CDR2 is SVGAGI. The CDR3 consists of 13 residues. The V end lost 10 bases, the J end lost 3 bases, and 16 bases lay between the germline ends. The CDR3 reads CATSPPGLYEQYF. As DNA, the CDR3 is TGTGCCACCTCTCCCCCAGGGCTCTACGAGCAGTACTTC.

CDR3 region: CASSLGRRGNTEAFF. The CDR3 DNA follows: TGTGCCAGCAGCTTAGGCCGACGGGGGAACACTGAAGCTTTCTTT. The chain joins TRBV13 to TRBJ1-1, with D hard to call. There are 15 residues in the CDR3. V was clipped by 0 bases and J by 1 base, with 9 bases between them. CDR1 and CDR2 from the germline V gene are PRHDT and FYEKMQ (reference sequence).

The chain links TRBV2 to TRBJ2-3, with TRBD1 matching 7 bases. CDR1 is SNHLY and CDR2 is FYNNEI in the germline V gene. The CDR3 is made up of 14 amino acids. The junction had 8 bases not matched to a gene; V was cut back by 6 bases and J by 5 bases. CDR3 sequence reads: CASSDGTAGDTQYF. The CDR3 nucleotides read TGTGCCAGCAGCGATGGGACAGCCGGAGATACGCAGTATTTT.

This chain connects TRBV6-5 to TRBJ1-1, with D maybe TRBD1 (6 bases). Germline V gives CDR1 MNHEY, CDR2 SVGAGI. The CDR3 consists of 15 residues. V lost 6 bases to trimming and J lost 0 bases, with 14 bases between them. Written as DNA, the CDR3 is TGTGCCAGCAGACCCGGACAGAGAATGAACACTGAAGCTTTCTTT. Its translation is CASRPGQRMNTEAFF.

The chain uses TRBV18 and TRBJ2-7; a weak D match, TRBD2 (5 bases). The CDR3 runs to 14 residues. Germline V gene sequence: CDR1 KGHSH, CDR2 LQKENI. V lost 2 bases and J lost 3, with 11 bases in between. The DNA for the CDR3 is TGTGCCAGCTCACCAGTGGCGGGCCTCTACGAGCAGTACTTC. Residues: CASSPVAGLYEQYF.

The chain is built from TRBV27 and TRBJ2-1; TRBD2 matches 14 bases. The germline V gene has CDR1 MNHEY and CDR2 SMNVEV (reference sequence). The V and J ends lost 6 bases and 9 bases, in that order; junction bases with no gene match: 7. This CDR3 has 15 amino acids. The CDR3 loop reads CASRPGTSGSGEQFF. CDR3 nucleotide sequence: TGTGCCAGCAGGCCCGGGACTAGCGGGAGTGGTGAGCAGTTCTTC.

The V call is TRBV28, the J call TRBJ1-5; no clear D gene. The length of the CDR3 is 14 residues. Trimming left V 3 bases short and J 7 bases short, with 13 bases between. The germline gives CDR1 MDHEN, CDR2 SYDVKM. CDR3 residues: CASSFLQNGQPQHF. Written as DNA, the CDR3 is TGTGCCAGCAGTTTTCTACAGAACGGACAGCCCCAGCATTTT. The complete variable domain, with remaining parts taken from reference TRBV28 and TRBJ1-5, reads DVKVTQSSRYLVKRTGEKVFLECVQDMDHENMFWYRQDPGLGLRLIYFSYDVKMKEKGDIPEGYSVSREKKERFSLILESASTNQTSMYLCASSFLQNGQPQHFGDGTRLSIL.

The CDR3 sequence is CASSPHVVGTGSQPQHF. CDR3 bases: TGTGCCAGTAGTCCTCATGTTGTCGGGACAGGGAGTCAGCCCCAGCATTTT. The chain joins TRBV19 to TRBJ1-5; 9 nucleotides agree with TRBD1. V dropped 5 bases and J dropped 6; count of bases not matched to a gene: 14. CDR1 LNHDA and CDR2 SQIVND come from the germline V gene (reference sequence). This CDR3 is built from 17 residues.

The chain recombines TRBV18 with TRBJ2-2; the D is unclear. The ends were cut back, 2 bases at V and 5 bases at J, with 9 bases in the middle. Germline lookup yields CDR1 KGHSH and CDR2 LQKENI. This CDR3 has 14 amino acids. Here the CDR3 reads CASSPSEATGELFF. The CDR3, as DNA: TGTGCCAGCTCACCATCAGAGGCAACCGGGGAGCTGTTTTTT.

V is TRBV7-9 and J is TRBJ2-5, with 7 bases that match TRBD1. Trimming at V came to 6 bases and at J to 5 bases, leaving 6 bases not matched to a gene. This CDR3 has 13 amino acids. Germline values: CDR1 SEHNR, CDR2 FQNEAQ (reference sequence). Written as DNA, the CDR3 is TGTGCCAGCAGTTCACAGGGGAAGGAGACCCAGTACTTC. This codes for CASSSQGKETQYF.

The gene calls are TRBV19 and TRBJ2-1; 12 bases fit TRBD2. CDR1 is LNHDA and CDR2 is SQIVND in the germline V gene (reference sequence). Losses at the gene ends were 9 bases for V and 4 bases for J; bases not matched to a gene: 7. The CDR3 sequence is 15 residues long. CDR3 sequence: CASRTSGRRYNEQFF. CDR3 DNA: TGTGCCAGCCGAACTAGCGGGAGGAGATACAATGAGCAGTTCTTC.